The source of this TCR beta chain is a study of cytomegalovirus exposure and HLA in healthy donors. Study as a whole: It was reported in a later analysis that the 100 to 150 validation repertoires used the same platform as the roughly 640 first-cohort repertoires.

The repertoire was sequenced with immunoSEQ multiplex PCR; TCRdb's copy has only in-frame clones and lacks some. The table records under 250,000 clones, about 90% of them present only once. Study-level findings and limits: In vitro assays verified that a few CMV-associated chains recognized CMV antigens specifically.

About this clone itself: Its antigen is currently unknown.

In germline, CDR1 is MDHEN, CDR2 SYDVKM. Trimming took off 4 bases at V and 5 bases at J, with 17 bases between the two ends. The CDR3 runs to 15 residues. The sequence was obtained from a man between 18 and 35 years old in good health and CMV-seropositive. Material for sequencing was PBMCs. The chain combines TRBV28 with TRBJ1-1, with a tentative D call TRBD1 (5 bases). The DNA of the CDR3 is TGTGCCAGCAGTTGGGTCAAGGGGCTGTGGACTGAAGCTTTCTTT. Encoded protein: CASSWVKGLWTEAFF.